One T cell receptor (beta chain) is described in this entry. What it binds is unknown. Sequencing used immunoSEQ multiplex PCR; TCRdb keeps in-frame clones, though not all of them. The sample includes roughly 28,000 clones, roughly three quarters seen only once; the top ten take roughly 24%. This sample stems from a study of PD-1 blockade in classical Hodgkin lymphoma. Study-wide results and caveats: Those achieving complete response showed baseline diversity like newly diagnosed patients. CD4+ TCR diversity, unlike CD8+, rose significantly by C4D1.

Every single patient, without exception, relapsed after autologous stem cell transplantation, and brentuximab vedotin exposure varied. The clonotype comes from a human donor with classical Hodgkin lymphoma. The sample in question was peripheral blood mononuclear cells (PBMCs), obtained before the second cycle of nivolumab.

The chain's CDR3 is CASSVVVTDTQYF. The CDR3 nucleotides are TGTGCCAGCAGCGTAGTGGTCACAGATACGCAGTATTTT. The chain recombines TRBV9 with TRBJ2-3, with unresolved D. V was trimmed by 0 bases and J by 2 bases, leaving 4 bases between them. Germline V gene lookup returns CDR1 SGDLS and CDR2 YYNGEE. CDR3 size: 13 residues. The full variable domain, its missing parts supplied by reference TRBV9 and TRBJ2-3, is DSGVTQTPKHLITATGQRVTLRCSPRSGDLSVYWYQQSLDQGLQFLIQYYNGEERAKGNILERFSAQQFPDLHSELNLSSLELGDSALYFCASSVVVTDTQYFGPGTRLTVL.